This record looks at one T cell receptor beta chain sequence and its context. CDR3 length equals 14 residues. Trimming removed 5 bases from V and 6 bases from J; junction bases left unmatched: 9. Germline values: CDR1 SGHTA, CDR2 FQGTGA. This sample was included in a study of shared clonotypes between healthy human individuals. Assay used: immunoSEQ multiplex PCR; TCRdb lists only in-frame clones, some missing. The sample contains about 560,000 clones, roughly 79% of which appear only once. This chain joins TRBV7-3 and TRBJ2-7; TRBD2 matches 8 bases. Sequencing used PBMCs. This receptor was obtained from a middle-aged woman in good health. Some clones in this sample may be carry-over from other donors' samples. This chain's CDR3 is CASSPMSGSSEQYF. The DNA for the CDR3 is TGTGCCAGCAGCCCAATGAGCGGGAGTTCCGAGCAGTACTTC.